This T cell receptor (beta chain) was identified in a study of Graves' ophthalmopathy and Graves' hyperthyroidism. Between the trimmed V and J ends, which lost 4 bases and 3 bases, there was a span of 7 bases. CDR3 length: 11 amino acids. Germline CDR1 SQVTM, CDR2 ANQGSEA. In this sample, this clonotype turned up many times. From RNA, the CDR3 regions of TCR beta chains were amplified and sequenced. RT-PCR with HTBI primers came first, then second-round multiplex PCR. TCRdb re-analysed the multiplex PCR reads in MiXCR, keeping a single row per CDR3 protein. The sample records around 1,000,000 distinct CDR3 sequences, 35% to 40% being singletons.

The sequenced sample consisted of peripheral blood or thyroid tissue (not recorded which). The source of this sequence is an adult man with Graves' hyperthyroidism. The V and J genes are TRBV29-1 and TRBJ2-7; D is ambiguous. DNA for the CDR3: TGCAGCGTTGTTAAGGGCTACGAGCAGTACTTC. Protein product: CSVVKGYEQYF.